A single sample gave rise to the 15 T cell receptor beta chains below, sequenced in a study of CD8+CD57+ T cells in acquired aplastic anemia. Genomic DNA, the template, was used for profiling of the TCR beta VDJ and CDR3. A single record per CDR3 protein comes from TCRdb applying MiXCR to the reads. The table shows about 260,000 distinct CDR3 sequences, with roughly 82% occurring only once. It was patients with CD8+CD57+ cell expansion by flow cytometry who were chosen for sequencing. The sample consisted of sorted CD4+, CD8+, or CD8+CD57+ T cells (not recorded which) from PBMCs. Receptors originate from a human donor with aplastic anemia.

Here the CDR3 DNA reads TGTGCCAGCAGCTCGGGACGGACCAATCAGCCCCAGCATTTT. Protein product: CASSSGRTNQPQHF. The chain combines TRBV5-6 with TRBJ1-5, with a tentative D call TRBD1 (5 bases). Per germline, CDR1 SGHDT and CDR2 YYEEEE. The CDR3 has 14 amino acids. V was shortened by 3 bases and J by 3 bases, with 10 bases between the two germline ends.

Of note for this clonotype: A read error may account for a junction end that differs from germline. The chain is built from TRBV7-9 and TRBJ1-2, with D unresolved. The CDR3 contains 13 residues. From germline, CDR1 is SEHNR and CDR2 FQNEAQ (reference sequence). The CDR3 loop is CASSLGRAGGSTF. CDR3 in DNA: TGCGCCAGCAGCCTAGGCCGTGCAGGTGGCAGCACCTTC. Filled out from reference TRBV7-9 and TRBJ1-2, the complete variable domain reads DTGVSQNPRHKITKRGQNVTFRCDPISEHNRLYWYRQTLGQGPEFLTYFQNEAQLEKSRLLSDRFSAERPKGSFSTLEIQRTEQGDSAMYLCASSLGRAGGSTFGSGTRLTVV.

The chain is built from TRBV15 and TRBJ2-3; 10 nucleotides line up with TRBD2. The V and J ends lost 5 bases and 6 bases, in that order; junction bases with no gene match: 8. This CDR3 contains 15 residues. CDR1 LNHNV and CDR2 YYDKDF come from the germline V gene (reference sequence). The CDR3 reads CATSLLAGGPDTQYF. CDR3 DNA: TGTGCCACCAGCCTCTTAGCGGGAGGTCCCGATACGCAGTATTTT. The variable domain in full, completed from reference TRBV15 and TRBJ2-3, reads DAMVIQNPRYQVTQFGKPVTLSCSQTLNHNVMYWYQQKSSQAPKLLFHYYDKDFNNEADTPDNFQSRRPNTSFCFLDIRSPGLGDTAMYLCATSLLAGGPDTQYFGPGTRLTVL.

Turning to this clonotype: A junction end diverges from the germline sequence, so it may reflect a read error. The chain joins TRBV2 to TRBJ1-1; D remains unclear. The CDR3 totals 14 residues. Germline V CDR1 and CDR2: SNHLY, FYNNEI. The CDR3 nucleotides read TGTGCCAGCAGCGAAGATTGGGTGGACACTGAAGCTTTCTTT. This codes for CASSEDWVDTEAFF.

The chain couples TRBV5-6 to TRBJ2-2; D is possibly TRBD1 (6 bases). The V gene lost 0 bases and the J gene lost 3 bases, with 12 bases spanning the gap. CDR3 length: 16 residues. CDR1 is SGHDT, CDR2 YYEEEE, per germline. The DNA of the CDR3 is TGTGCCAGCAGCTTGGAGGGAGAGGGGGACACCGGGGAGCTGTTTTTT. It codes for CASSLEGEGDTGELFF.

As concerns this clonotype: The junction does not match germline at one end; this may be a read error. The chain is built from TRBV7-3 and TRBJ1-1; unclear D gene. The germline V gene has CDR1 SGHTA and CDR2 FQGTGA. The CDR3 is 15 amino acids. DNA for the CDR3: TGTGCCAGCAGCTTAGAGGTAGGTCCCGATACTGAAGATTTCTTT. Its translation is CASSLEVGPDTEDFF.

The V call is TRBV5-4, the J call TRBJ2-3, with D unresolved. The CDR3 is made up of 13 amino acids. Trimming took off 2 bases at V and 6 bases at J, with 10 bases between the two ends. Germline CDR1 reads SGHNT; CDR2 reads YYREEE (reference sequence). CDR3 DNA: TGTGCCAGCAGCTTTCCTATGGCGGATACGCAGTATTTT. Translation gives CASSFPMADTQYF.

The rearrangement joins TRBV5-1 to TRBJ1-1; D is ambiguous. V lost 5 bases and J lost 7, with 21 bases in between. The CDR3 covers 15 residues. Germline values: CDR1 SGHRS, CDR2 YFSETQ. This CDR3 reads CASSLNSNQPDEAFF. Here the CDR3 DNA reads TGCGCCAGCAGTTTAAATAGCAATCAGCCAGATGAAGCTTTCTTT.

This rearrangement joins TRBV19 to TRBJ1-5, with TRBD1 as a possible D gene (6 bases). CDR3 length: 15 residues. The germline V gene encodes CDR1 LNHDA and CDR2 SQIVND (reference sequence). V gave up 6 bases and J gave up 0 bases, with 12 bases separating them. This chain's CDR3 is CASRSGQHSNQPQHF. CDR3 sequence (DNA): TGTGCCAGTAGGTCGGGACAACATAGCAATCAGCCCCAGCATTTT.

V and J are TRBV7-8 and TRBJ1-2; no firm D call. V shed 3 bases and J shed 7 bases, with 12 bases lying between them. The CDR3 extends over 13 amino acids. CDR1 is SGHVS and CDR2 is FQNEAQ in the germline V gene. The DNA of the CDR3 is TGTGCCAGCAGCTTTGGCCTTGACGGTGGCTACACCTTC. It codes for CASSFGLDGGYTF. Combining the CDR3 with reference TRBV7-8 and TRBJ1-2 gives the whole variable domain GAGVSQSPRYKVAKRGQDVALRCDPISGHVSLFWYQQALGQGPEFLTYFQNEAQLDKSGLPSDRFFAERPEGSVSTLKIQRTQQEDSAVYLCASSFGLDGGYTFGSGTRLTVV.

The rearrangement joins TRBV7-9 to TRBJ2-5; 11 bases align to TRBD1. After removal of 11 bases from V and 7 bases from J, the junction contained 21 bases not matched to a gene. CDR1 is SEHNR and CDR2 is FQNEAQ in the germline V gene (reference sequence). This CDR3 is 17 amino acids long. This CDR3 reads CAGQGARETQYLGTQYF. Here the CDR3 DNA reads TGTGCCGGACAGGGGGCTAGGGAGACCCAGTACCTCGGGACCCAGTACTTC.

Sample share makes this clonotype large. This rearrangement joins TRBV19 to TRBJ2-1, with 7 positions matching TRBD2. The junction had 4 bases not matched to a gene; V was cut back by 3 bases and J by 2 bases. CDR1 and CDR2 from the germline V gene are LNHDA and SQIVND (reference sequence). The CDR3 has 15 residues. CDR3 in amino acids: CASSMGGETYNEQFF. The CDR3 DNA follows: TGTGCCAGTAGTATGGGGGGGGAAACCTACAATGAGCAGTTCTTC.

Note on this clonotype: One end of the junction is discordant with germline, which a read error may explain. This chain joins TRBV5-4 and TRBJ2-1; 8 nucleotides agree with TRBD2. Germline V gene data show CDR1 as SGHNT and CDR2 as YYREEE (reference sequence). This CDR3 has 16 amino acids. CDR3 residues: CTSSFTSGGGSDEQFF. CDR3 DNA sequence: TGTACCAGCAGCTTTACAAGCGGCGGGGGGAGCGATGAGCAGTTCTTC.

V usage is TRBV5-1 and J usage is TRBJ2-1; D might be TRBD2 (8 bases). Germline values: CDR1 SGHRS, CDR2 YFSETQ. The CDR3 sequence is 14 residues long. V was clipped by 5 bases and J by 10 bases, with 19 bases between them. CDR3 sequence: CASSSLAGGQEQFF. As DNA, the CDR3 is TGCGCCAGCAGTTCTCTGGCGGGGGGACAGGAGCAGTTCTTC.

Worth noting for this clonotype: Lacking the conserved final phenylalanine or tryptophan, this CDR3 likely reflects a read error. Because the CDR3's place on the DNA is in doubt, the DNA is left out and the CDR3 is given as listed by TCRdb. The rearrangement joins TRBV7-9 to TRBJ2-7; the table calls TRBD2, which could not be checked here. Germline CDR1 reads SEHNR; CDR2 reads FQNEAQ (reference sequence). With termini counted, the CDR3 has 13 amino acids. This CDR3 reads CASSTADTQYFGP.